The 17 T cell receptor beta chains below come from one sample, sequenced in a study of cytomegalovirus exposure and HLA in healthy donors. The study ran its PCR with 60 Vbeta and 13 Jbeta primers. Produced via immunoSEQ multiplex PCR; TCRdb's table is partial and in-frame only. The repertoire includes around 150,000 clones, approximately 70% of them detected once, and 6.5% sits in the top ten. Material for sequencing was PBMCs. The origin of the receptors is an older woman in good health and CMV-seronegative.

The table lists this clone with a few counts. The chain recombines TRBV11-1 with TRBJ1-6; TRBD1 might be the D (5 bases). The CDR3 extends over 14 amino acids. V was trimmed by 3 bases and J by 5 bases, leaving 8 bases between them. Germline values: CDR1 SGHAT, CDR2 FQDESV (reference sequence). The CDR3 region is CASSLGPDNSPLHF. In nucleotides, the CDR3 is TGTGCCAGCAGCTTGGGGCCTGATAATTCACCCCTCCACTTT.

V is TRBV9 and J is TRBJ2-6; D remains unclear. Germline loops: CDR1 SGDLS, CDR2 YYNGEE. V lost 0 bases to trimming and J lost 4 bases, with 8 bases between them. This CDR3 is 15 amino acids long. The CDR3 sequence is CASSVAGLGANVLTF. The CDR3 coding sequence is TGTGCCAGCAGCGTAGCTGGGCTCGGGGCCAACGTCCTGACTTTC.

V usage is TRBV18 and J usage is TRBJ1-6, with a weak D call TRBD1 (6 bases). Germline V gives CDR1 KGHSH, CDR2 LQKENI. The CDR3 has 16 residues. The ends were cut back, 2 bases at V and 8 bases at J, with 16 bases in the middle. Here the CDR3 DNA reads TGTGCCAGCTCACCAAAGATAGGGGGAAGTGATTCACCCCTCCACTTT. As protein: CASSPKIGGSDSPLHF.

The rearrangement links TRBV11-2 to TRBJ2-3, with TRBD1 matching over 8 bases. J lost 4 bases, V lost 0 bases, and 6 bases had no gene match. The CDR3 loop spans 16 amino acids. Germline V gene lookup returns CDR1 SGHAT and CDR2 FQNNGV. The CDR3 DNA is TGTGCCAGCAGCTTAGATGGGGCAGGGGGCTCAGATACGCAGTATTTT. Its protein is CASSLDGAGGSDTQYF.

V usage is TRBV5-4 and J usage is TRBJ1-1; 8 nucleotides line up with TRBD1. The CDR3 sequence is 15 residues long. J lost 4 bases, V lost 7 bases, and 12 bases had no gene match. CDR1 is SGHNT and CDR2 is YYREEE in the germline V gene (reference sequence). CDR3 protein: CASSGQVLRGTEAFF. The CDR3 coding sequence is TGTGCCAGCTCGGGACAGGTCCTAAGGGGCACTGAAGCTTTCTTT.

This clone was recorded only once. The chain employs TRBV5-6 and TRBJ1-6; 7 positions match TRBD1. V shed 4 bases, J shed 7 bases, and the junction held 14 bases outside the gene matches. Looked up from germline, CDR1 is SGHDT and CDR2 is YYEEEE. CDR3 size: 17 residues. CDR3 coding DNA: TGTGCCAGCAGCGAAAAGGGGGACAGCGGGTTCAATTCACCCCTCCACTTT. It is translated as CASSEKGDSGFNSPLHF.

The chain carries TRBV27 and TRBJ2-7, with D perhaps TRBD1 (6 bases). Germline values: CDR1 MNHEY, CDR2 SMNVEV (reference sequence). Trimming shortened V by 3 bases and J by 6 bases, and 15 bases separated the two germline ends. CDR3 length: 14 amino acids. CDR3 sequence: CASSFRGQMGEQYF. CDR3 sequence (DNA): TGTGCCAGCAGTTTCCGGGGACAAATGGGCGAGCAGTACTTC.

The V and J genes are TRBV19 and TRBJ1-1; 8 bases agree with TRBD1. The V and J ends lost 6 bases and 5 bases, in that order; junction bases with no gene match: 5. The germline V gene encodes CDR1 LNHDA and CDR2 SQIVND (reference sequence). The CDR3 consists of 13 residues. CDR3 residues: CASRTGAGTEAFF. The CDR3 DNA is TGTGCCAGTAGGACAGGGGCGGGAACTGAAGCTTTCTTT.

The V and J genes are TRBV5-4 and TRBJ1-4, with D possibly matching TRBD1 (5 bases). V lost 4 bases and J 4 bases, leaving 11 bases between the germline ends. The CDR3 totals 14 residues. Germline-derived CDR1 and CDR2 are SGHNT and YYREEE (reference sequence). CDR3 nucleotides: TGTGCCAGCAGCCCGGGGGGTCGTAATGAAAAACTGTTTTTT. Translation: CASSPGGRNEKLFF. The whole variable domain, remainder taken from reference TRBV5-4 and TRBJ1-4, is ETGVTQSPTHLIKTRGQQVTLRCSSQSGHNTVSWYQQALGQGPQFIFQYYREEENGRGNFPPRFSGLQFPNYSSELNVNALELDDSALYLCASSPGGRNEKLFFGSGTQLSVL.

This clone was counted a single time. The rearrangement links TRBV28 to TRBJ1-2; D call uncertain. Germline values: CDR1 MDHEN, CDR2 SYDVKM. CDR3 length: 12 residues. The ends were cut back, 3 bases at V and 3 bases at J, with 5 bases in the middle. In DNA form, the CDR3 reads TGTGCCAGCAGTTTTCAGTACTATGGCTACACCTTC. It encodes CASSFQYYGYTF.

The chain carries TRBV28 and TRBJ2-5, with D maybe TRBD1 (5 bases). The tail of the sequence fits TRBJ2-7 better, so the J call may be wrong. Per the germline V gene, CDR1 is MDHEN and CDR2 is SYDVKM. The CDR3 spans 15 residues. The CDR3 protein is CASSSQIGASYEQYF. As DNA, the CDR3 is TGTGCCAGCAGTTCCCAGATAGGGGCCTCCTACGAGCAGTACTTC.

The V gene is TRBV6-4, the J gene TRBJ2-1; perhaps TRBD2 as D (5 bases). Germline V lookup: CDR1 MRHNA, CDR2 SNTAGT. The V end was cut by 3 bases, the J end by 13 bases, with 16 bases between. The CDR3 extends over 13 amino acids. The CDR3 here is CASSEVEASSQFF. The CDR3, as DNA: TGTGCCAGCAGTGAGGTTGAGGCTAGCTCCCAGTTCTTC.

The rearrangement uses TRBV2 and TRBJ2-1, with TRBD2 matching over 9 bases. Germline V gene data show CDR1 as SNHLY and CDR2 as FYNNEI. The CDR3 covers 16 residues. The V segment lost 0 bases and the J segment 2 bases; nucleotides outside the gene matches: 2. CDR3 nucleotide sequence: TGTGCCAGCAGTGAAGCTGCGGGAGGGACCTACAATGAGCAGTTCTTC. Translating it yields CASSEAAGGTYNEQFF.

The CDR3 region has the DNA TGTGCCAGCAGCTTGGGGGGTCTACCGCAAGAGACCCAGTACTTC. It encodes CASSLGGLPQETQYF. This chain uses TRBV7-9 with TRBJ2-5, with D possibly TRBD2 on 6 matching bases. V was pared by 3 bases and J by 2 bases, with 13 bases between. In germline, CDR1 is SEHNR, CDR2 FQNEAQ (reference sequence). The CDR3 sequence is 15 residues long. Based on the CDR3 plus reference TRBV7-9 and TRBJ2-5, the full variable domain is DTGVSQNPRHKITKRGQNVTFRCDPISEHNRLYWYRQTLGQGPEFLTYFQNEAQLEKSRLLSDRFSAERPKGSFSTLEIQRTEQGDSAMYLCASSLGGLPQETQYFGPGTRLLVL.

V and J are TRBV13 and TRBJ2-3, with TRBD2 matching 8 bases. This CDR3 is 14 amino acids long. V was clipped by 7 bases and J by 10 bases; unmatched bases: 13. Per germline, CDR1 PRHDT and CDR2 FYEKMQ (reference sequence). In DNA form, the CDR3 reads TGTGCCAGCACCCCGCGGGGGGCCTTACGGCCGCAGTATTTT. Protein sequence: CASTPRGALRPQYF. Drawing the rest from reference TRBV13 and TRBJ2-3, the complete variable domain is AAGVIQSPRHLIKEKRETATLKCYPIPRHDTVYWYQQGPGQDPQFLISFYEKMQSDKGSIPDRFSAQQFSDYHSELNMSSLELGDSALYFCASTPRGALRPQYFGPGTRLTVL.

J is TRBJ2-7 and V is TRBV6-6, with TRBD1 as a possible D gene (5 bases). Germline V lookup: CDR1 MNHNY, CDR2 SVGAGI (reference sequence). The CDR3 length is 15 residues. V dropped 6 bases and J dropped 0 bases, with 15 bases sitting between them. CDR3 coding DNA: TGTGCCAGCAGCCTTGTCCAGGGCATCTCCTACGAGCAGTACTTC. It codes for CASSLVQGISYEQYF.

The chain combines TRBV5-1 with TRBJ2-5, with 7 nucleotides matching TRBD2. Trimming at V came to 4 bases and at J to 5 bases, leaving 11 bases not matched to a gene. The CDR3 loop spans 15 amino acids. CDR1 is SGHRS, CDR2 YFSETQ, per germline. CDR3 sequence reads: CASSHDGGVGETQYF. For the CDR3, the DNA is TGCGCCAGCAGCCACGATGGGGGGGTCGGGGAGACCCAGTACTTC.